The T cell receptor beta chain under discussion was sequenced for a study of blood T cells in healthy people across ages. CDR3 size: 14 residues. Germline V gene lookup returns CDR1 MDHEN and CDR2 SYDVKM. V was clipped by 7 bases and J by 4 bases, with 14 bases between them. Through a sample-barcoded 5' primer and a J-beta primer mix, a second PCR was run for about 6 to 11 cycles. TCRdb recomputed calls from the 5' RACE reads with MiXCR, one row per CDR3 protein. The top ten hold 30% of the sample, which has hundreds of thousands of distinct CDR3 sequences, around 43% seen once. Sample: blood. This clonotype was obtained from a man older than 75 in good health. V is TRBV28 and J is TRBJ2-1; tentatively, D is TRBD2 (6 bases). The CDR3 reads CASIAGSRYNEQFF. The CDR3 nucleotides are TGTGCCAGCATTGCCGGGAGTAGGTACAATGAGCAGTTCTTC.